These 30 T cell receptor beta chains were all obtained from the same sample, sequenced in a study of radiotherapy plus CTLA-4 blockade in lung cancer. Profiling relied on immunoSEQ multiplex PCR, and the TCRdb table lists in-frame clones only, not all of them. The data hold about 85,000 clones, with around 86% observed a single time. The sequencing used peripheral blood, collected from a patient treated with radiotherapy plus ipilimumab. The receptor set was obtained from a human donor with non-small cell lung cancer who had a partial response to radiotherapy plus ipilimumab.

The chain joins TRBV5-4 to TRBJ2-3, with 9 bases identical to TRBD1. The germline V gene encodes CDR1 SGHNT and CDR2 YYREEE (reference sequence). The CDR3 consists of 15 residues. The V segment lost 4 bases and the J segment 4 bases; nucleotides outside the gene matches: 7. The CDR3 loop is CASSTRDRAADTQYF. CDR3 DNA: TGTGCCAGCAGCACGAGGGACAGGGCGGCAGATACGCAGTATTTT.

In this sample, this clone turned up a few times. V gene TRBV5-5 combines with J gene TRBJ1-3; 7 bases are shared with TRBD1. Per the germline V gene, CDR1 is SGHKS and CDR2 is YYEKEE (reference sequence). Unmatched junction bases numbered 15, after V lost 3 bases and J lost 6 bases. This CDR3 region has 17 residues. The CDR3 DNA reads TGTGCCAGCAGCTCCGAGACAGGGAAGGGGTTTGTAAACACCATATATTTT. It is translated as CASSSETGKGFVNTIYF.

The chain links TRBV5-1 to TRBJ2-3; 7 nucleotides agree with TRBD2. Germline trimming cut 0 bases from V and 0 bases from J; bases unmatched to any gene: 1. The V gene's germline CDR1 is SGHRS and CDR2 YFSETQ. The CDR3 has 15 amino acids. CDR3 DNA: TGCGCCAGCAGCTTGGGTAGCGGGAGCACAGATACGCAGTATTTT. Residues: CASSLGSGSTDTQYF.

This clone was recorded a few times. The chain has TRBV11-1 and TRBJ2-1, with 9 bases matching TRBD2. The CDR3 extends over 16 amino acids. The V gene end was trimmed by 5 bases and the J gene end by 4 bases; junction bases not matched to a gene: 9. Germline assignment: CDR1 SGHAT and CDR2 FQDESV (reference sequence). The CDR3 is CASSPRGTSSYNEQFF. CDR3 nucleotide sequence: TGTGCCAGCAGCCCTAGAGGGACTAGCTCTTACAATGAGCAGTTCTTC.

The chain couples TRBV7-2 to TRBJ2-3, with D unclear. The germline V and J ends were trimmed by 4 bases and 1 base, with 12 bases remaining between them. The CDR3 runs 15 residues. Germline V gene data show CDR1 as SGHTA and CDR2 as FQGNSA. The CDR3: CASSSWYPGTDTQYF. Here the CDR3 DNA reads TGTGCCAGCAGCTCGTGGTACCCGGGCACAGATACGCAGTATTTT.

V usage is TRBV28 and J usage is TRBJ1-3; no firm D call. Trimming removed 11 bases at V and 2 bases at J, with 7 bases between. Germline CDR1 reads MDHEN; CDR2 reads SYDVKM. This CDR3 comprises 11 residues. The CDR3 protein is CALSAGNTIYF. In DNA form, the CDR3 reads TGTGCCCTCTCGGCTGGAAACACCATATATTTT.

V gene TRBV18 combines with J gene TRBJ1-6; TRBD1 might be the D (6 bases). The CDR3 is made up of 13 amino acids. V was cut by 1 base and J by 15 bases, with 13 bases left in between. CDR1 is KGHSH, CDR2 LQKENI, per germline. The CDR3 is CASSPRDKELLHF. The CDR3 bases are TGTGCCAGCTCACCACGGGACAAAGAACTCCTCCACTTT. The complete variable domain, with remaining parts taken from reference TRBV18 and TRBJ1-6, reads NAGVMQNPRHLVRRRGQEARLRCSPMKGHSHVYWYRQLPEEGLKFMVYLQKENIIDESGMPKERFSAEFPKEGPSILRIQQVVRGDSAAYFCASSPRDKELLHFGNGTRLTVT.

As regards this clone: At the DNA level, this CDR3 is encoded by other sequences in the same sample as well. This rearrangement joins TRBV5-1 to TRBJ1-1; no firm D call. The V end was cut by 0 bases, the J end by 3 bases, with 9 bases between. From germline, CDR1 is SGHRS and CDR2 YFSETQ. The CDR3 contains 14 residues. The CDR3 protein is CASSLAGGYTEAFF. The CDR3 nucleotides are TGCGCCAGCAGCTTGGCAGGTGGGTACACTGAAGCTTTCTTT.

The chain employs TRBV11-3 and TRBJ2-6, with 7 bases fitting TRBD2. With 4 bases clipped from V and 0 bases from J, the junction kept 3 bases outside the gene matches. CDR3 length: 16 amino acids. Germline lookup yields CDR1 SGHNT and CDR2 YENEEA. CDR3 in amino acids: CASSSGGTSGANVLTF. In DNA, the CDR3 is TGTGCCAGCAGCTCGGGAGGAACCTCTGGGGCCAACGTCCTGACTTTC.

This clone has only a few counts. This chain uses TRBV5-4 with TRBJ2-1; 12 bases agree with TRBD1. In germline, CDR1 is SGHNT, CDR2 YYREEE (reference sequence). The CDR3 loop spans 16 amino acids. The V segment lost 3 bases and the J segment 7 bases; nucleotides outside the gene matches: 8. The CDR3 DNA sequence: TGTGCCAGCAGCTGGGGGGGGACAGGGGGCTCAAATGAGCAGTTCTTC. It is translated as CASSWGGTGGSNEQFF.

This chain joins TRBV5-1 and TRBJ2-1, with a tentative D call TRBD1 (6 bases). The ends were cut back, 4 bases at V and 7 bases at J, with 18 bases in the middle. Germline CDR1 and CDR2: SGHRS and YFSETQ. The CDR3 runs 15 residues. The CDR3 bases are TGCGCCAGCAGCGCTACGACTCAGGGGATTAATGAGCAGTTCTTC. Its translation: CASSATTQGINEQFF.

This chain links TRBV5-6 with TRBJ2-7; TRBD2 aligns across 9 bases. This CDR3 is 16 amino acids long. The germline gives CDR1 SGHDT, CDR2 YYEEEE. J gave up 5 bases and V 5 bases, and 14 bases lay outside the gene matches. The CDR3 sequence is CASRSYTAGGPDEQYF. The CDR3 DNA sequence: TGTGCCAGCAGATCATATACGGCGGGAGGGCCGGACGAGCAGTACTTC.

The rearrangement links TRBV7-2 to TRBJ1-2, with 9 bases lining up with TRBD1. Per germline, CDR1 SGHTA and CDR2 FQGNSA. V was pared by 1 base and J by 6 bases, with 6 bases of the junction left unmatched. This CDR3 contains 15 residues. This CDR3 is CASSLDFGTGNGYTF. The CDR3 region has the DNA TGTGCCAGCAGCTTAGATTTCGGGACAGGGAATGGCTACACCTTC. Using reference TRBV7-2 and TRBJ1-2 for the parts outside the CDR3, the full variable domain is GAGVSQSPSNKVTEKGKDVELRCDPISGHTALYWYRQSLGQGLEFLIYFQGNSAPDKSGLPSDRFSAERTGGSVSTLTIQRTQQEDSAVYLCASSLDFGTGNGYTFGSGTRLTVV.

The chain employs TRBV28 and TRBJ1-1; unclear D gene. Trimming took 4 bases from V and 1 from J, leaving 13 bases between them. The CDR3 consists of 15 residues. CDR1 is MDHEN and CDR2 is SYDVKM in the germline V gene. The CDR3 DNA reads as TGTGCCAGCAGTTCATGGACTGCCTCGAACACTGAAGCTTTCTTT. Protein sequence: CASSSWTASNTEAFF. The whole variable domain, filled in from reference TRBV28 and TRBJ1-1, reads DVKVTQSSRYLVKRTGEKVFLECVQDMDHENMFWYRQDPGLGLRLIYFSYDVKMKEKGDIPEGYSVSREKKERFSLILESASTNQTSMYLCASSSWTASNTEAFFGQGTRLTVV.

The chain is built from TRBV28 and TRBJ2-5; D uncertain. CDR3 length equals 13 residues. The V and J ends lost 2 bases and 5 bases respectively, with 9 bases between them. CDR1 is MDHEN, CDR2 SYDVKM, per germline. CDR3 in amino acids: CASSLGVIETQYF. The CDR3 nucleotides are TGTGCCAGCAGTTTAGGAGTAATTGAGACCCAGTACTTC.

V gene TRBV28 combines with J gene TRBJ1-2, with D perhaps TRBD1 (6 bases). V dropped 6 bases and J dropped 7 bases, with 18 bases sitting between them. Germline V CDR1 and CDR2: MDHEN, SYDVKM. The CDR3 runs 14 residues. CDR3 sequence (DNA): TGTGCCAGCAGCCAGAAGGCGGGGGCCCGTGGCTACACCTTC. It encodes CASSQKAGARGYTF.

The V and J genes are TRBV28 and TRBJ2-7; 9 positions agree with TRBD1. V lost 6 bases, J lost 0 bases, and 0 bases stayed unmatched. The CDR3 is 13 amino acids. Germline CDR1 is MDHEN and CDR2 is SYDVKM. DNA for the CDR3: TGTGCCAGCAGGGGACAGGGCTCCTACGAGCAGTACTTC. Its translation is CASRGQGSYEQYF.

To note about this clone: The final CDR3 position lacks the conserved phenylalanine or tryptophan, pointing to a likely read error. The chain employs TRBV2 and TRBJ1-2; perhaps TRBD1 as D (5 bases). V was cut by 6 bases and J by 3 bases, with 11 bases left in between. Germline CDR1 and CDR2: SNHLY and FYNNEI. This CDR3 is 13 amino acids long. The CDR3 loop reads CASRAGKDYGYTL. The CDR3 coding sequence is TGTGCCAGCAGGGCAGGGAAGGACTATGGCTACACCCTC.

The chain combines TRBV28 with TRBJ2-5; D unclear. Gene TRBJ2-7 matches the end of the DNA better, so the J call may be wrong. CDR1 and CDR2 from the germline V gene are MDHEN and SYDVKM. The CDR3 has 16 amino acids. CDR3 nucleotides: TGTGCCAGCAGCTACGATCTCAGGCTTTTTTCCTACGAGCAGTACTTC. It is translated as CASSYDLRLFSYEQYF.

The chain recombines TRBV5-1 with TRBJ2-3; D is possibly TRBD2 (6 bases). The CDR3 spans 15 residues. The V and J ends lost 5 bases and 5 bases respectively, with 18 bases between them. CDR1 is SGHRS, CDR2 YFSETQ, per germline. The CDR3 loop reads CASRRWTGEQDTQYF. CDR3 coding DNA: TGCGCCAGCAGACGCTGGACGGGAGAACAAGATACGCAGTATTTT.

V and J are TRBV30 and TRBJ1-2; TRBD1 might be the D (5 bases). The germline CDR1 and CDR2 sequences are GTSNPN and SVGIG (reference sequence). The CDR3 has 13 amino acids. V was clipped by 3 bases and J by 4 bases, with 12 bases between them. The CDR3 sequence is CAWRVKGVYGYTF. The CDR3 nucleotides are TGTGCCTGGAGGGTAAAAGGGGTCTATGGCTACACCTTC.

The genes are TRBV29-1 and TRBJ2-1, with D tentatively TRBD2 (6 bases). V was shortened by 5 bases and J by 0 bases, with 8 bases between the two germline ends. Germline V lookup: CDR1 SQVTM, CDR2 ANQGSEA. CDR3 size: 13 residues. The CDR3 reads CSVRGSSYNEQFF. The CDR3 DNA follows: TGCAGCGTTCGGGGGAGCTCCTACAATGAGCAGTTCTTC.

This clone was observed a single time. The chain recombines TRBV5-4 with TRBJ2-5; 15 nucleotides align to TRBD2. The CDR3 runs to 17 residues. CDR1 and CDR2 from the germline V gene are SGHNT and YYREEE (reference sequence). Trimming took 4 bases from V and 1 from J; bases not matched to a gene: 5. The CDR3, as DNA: TGTGCCAGCAGCCTCGGACTAGCGGGAGGGCCCCAAGAGACCCAGTACTTC. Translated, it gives CASSLGLAGGPQETQYF. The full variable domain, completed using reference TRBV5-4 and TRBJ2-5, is ETGVTQSPTHLIKTRGQQVTLRCSSQSGHNTVSWYQQALGQGPQFIFQYYREEENGRGNFPPRFSGLQFPNYSSELNVNALELDDSALYLCASSLGLAGGPQETQYFGPGTRLLVL.

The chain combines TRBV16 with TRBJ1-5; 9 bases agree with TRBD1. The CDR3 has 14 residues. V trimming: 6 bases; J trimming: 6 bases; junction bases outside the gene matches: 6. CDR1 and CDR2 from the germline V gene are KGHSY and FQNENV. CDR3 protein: CASSRQGESQPQHF. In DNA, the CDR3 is TGTGCCAGCAGTCGACAGGGGGAGAGTCAGCCCCAGCATTTT.

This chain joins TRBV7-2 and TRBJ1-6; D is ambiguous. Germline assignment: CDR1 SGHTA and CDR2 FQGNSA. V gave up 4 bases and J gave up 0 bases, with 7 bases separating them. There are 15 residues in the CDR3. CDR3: CASSSSVSYNSPLHF. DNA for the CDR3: TGTGCCAGCAGCTCCTCAGTCTCCTATAATTCACCCCTCCACTTT.

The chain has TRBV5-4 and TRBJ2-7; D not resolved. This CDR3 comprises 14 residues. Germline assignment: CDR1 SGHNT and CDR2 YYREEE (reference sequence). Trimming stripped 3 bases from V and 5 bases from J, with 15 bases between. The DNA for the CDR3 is TGTGCCAGCAGCTCCCGTTCGGAGTACGACGAGCAGTACTTC. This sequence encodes CASSSRSEYDEQYF.

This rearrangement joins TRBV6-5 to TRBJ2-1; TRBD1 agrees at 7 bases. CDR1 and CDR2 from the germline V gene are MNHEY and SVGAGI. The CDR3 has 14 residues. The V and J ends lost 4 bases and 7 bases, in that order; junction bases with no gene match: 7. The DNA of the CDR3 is TGTGCCAGCAGTTTAGCCGGGACAGTTAATGAGCAGTTCTTC. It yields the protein CASSLAGTVNEQFF.

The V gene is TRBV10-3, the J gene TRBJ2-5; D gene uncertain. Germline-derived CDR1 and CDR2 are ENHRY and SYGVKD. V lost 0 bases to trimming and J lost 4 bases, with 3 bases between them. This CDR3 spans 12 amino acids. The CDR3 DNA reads TGTGCCATCAGTGAGTCCTCAGAGACCCAGTACTTC. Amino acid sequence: CAISESSETQYF.

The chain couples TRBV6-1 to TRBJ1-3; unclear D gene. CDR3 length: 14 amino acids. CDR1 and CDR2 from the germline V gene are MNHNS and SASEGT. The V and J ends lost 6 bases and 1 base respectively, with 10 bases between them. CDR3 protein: CASRAGWSGNTIYF. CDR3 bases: TGTGCCAGCAGGGCGGGGTGGTCTGGAAACACCATATATTTT.

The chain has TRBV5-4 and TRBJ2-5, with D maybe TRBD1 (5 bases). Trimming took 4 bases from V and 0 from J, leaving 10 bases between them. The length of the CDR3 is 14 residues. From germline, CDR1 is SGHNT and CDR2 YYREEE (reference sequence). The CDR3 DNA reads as TGTGCCAGCAGCCCGACAGTATACCAAGAGACCCAGTACTTC. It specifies CASSPTVYQETQYF. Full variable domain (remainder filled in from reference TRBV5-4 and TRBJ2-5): ETGVTQSPTHLIKTRGQQVTLRCSSQSGHNTVSWYQQALGQGPQFIFQYYREEENGRGNFPPRFSGLQFPNYSSELNVNALELDDSALYLCASSPTVYQETQYFGPGTRLLVL.